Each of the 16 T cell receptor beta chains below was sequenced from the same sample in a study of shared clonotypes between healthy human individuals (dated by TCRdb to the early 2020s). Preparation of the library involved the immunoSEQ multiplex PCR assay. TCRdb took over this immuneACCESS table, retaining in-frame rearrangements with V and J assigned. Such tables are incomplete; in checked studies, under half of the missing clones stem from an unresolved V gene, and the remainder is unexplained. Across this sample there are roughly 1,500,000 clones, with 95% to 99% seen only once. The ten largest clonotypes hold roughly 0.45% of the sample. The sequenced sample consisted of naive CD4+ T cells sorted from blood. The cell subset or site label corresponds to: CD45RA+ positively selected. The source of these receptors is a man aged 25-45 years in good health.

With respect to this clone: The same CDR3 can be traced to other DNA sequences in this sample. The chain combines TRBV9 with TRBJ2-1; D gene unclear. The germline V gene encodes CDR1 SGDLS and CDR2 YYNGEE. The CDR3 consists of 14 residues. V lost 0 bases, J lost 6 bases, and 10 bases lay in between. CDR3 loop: CASSVVGSPNEQFF. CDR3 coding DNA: TGTGCCAGCAGCGTAGTAGGTAGCCCCAATGAGCAGTTCTTC.

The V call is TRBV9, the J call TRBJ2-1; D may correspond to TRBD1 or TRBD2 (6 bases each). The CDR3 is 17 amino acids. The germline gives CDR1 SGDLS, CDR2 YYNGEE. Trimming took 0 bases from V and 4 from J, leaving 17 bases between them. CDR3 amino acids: CASSVDLGAAGYNEQFF. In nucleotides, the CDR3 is TGTGCCAGCAGCGTAGACCTGGGGGCTGCGGGGTACAATGAGCAGTTCTTC.

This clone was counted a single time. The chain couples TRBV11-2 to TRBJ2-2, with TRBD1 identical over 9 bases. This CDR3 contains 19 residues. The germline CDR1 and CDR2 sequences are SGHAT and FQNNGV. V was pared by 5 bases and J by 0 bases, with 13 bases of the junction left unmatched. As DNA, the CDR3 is TGTGCCAGCAGCCCAGGGTCGTTTTGGGACAGGGCGAACACCGGGGAGCTGTTTTTT. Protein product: CASSPGSFWDRANTGELFF.

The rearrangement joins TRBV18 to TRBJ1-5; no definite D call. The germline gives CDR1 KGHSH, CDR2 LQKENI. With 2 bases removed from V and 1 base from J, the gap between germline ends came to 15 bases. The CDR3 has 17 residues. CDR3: CASSPSSDRQSNQPQHF. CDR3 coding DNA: TGTGCCAGCTCACCATCTTCGGACCGCCAAAGCAATCAGCCCCAGCATTTT.

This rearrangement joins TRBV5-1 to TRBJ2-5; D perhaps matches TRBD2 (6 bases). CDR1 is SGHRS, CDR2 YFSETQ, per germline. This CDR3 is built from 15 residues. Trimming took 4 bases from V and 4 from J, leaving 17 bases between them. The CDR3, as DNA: TGCGCCAGCAGCCCACTAGCCGGGAGCGGAGAGACCCAGTACTTC. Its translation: CASSPLAGSGETQYF.

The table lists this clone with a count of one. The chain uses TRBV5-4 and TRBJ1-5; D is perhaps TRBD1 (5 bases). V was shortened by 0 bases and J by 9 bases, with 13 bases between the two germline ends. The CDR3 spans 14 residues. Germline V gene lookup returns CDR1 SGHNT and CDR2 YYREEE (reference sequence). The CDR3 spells CASSLDQGSWPQHF. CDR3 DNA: TGTGCCAGCAGCTTGGACCAGGGTAGCTGGCCCCAGCATTTT. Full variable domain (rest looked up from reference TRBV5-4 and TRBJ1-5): ETGVTQSPTHLIKTRGQQVTLRCSSQSGHNTVSWYQQALGQGPQFIFQYYREEENGRGNFPPRFSGLQFPNYSSELNVNALELDDSALYLCASSLDQGSWPQHFGDGTRLSIL.

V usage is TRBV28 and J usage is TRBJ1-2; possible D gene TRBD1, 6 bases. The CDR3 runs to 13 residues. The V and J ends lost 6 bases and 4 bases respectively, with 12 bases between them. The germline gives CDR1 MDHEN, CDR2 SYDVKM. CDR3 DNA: TGTGCCAGCAGGGAAATACAGGGCTATGGCTACACCTTC. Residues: CASREIQGYGYTF.

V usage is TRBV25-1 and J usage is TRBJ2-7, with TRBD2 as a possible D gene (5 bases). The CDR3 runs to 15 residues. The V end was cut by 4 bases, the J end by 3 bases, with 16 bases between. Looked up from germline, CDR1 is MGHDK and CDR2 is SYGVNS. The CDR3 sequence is CASSARTPGYYEQYF. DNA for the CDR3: TGTGCCAGCAGTGCCCGGACTCCGGGGTACTACGAGCAGTACTTC.

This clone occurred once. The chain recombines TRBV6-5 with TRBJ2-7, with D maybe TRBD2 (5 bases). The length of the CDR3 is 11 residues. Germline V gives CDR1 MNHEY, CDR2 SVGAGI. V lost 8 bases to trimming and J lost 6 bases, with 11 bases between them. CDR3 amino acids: CASGEWGEQYF. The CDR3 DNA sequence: TGTGCCAGCGGGGAGTGGGGCGAGCAGTACTTC.

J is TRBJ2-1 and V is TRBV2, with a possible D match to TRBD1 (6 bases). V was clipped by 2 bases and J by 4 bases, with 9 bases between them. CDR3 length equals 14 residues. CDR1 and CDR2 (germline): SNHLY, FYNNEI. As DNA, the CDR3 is TGTGCCAGCAGTGAACAGGGGAGATACAATGAGCAGTTCTTC. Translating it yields CASSEQGRYNEQFF. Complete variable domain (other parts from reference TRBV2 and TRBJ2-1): EPEVTQTPSHQVTQMGQEVILRCVPISNHLYFYWYRQILGQKVEFLVSFYNNEISEKSEIFDDQFSVERPDGSNFTLKIRSTKLEDSAMYFCASSEQGRYNEQFFGPGTRLTVL.

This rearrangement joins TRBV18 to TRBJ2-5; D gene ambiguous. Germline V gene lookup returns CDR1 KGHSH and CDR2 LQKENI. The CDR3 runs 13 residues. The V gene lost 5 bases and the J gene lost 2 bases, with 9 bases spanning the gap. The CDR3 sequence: CASSTHRQETQYF. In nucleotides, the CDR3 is TGTGCCAGCTCAACCCACCGGCAAGAGACCCAGTACTTC.

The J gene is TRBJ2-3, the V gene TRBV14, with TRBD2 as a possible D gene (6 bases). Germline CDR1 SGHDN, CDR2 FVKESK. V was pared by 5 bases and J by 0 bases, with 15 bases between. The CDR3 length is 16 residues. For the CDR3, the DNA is TGTGCCAGCAGCGCCTGGGGGAGGCCCAGCACAGATACGCAGTATTTT. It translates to CASSAWGRPSTDTQYF.

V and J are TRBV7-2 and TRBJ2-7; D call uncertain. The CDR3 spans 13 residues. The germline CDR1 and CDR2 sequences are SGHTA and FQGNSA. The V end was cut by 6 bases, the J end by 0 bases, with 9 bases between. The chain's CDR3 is CASRPAYSYEQYF. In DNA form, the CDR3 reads TGTGCCAGCAGGCCAGCCTACTCCTACGAGCAGTACTTC.

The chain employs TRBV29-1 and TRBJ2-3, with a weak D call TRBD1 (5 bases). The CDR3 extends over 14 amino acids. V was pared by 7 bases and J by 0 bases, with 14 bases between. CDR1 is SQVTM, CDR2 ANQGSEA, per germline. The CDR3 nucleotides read TGCAGCGCCCGGACAATCACTAGCACAGATACGCAGTATTTT. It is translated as CSARTITSTDTQYF.

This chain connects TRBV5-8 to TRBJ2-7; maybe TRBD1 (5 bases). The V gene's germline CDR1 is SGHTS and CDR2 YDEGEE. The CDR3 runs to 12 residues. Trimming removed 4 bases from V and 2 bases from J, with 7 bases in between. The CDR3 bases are TGTGCCAGCAGCCTGACAGCCTACGAGCAGTACTTC. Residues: CASSLTAYEQYF.

CDR3 sequence (DNA): TGCGCCAGCAGCCCTACACCCACTTCGGGGTCCTACAATGAGCAGTTCTTC. Protein product: CASSPTPTSGSYNEQFF. The V and J genes are TRBV4-1 and TRBJ2-1; the D gene is possibly TRBD2 (5 bases). This CDR3 region has 17 residues. Trimming removed 4 bases from V and 1 base from J, with 17 bases in between. CDR1 is MGHRA and CDR2 is YSYEKL in the germline V gene.